This T cell receptor beta chain stems from a study of Ad26.COV2.S vaccination and SARS-CoV-2 variants. Study background: Donor participated within the Ad26.COV2.S arm of the COV1001 trial.

The CDR3 is made up of 16 amino acids. V was pared by 4 bases and J by 4 bases, with 17 bases between. Germline CDR1 reads MGHRA; CDR2 reads YSYEKL. Treatment indicated: 15 to 20 received Ad26.COV2.S at low or high dose, single or two shots; about 5 received placebo; per-sample allocation not given. The samples date from day 63 after the first vaccine or placebo injection. Sequenced by immunoSEQ multiplex PCR; TCRdb stores in-frame clones only, minus some. The top ten clones hold roughly 5% of a sample with about 350,000 clones, about 89% of them seen once. The specimen comprised peripheral blood, sampled in a trial of Ad26.COV2.S vaccine versus placebo. V usage is TRBV4-1 and J usage is TRBJ2-1; weak D call: TRBD2 (7 bases). This clonotype originated in a person aged 18-65 years who received the Ad26.COV2.S COVID-19 vaccine or a placebo. This CDR3 reads CASSLPPRGAYNEQFF. The CDR3 DNA sequence: TGCGCCAGCAGCCTCCCCCCCCGGGGGGCATACAATGAGCAGTTCTTC.